This T cell receptor beta chain was obtained from a study of post-analysis software for immune sequencing data. Study-level points and caveats: Comparison of patients with controls showed about 5 TRBV segments more frequent in patients, TRBV5-6, TRBV5-1 and TRBV20-1 among them.

CDR1 is KGHSH and CDR2 is LQKENI in the germline V gene. This CDR3 has 13 residues. Trimming cost V 0 bases and J 8 bases; bases outside gene matches: 2. In this sample, this clonotype turned up a few times. Its matching antigen is unknown. The TCR beta cDNA libraries carried unique molecular identifiers. Each CDR3 protein is one row after TCRdb ran MiXCR on the PCR reads. In the table there are 380,000 or so distinct CDR3 sequences, about a third of which are singletons. The clonotype originates from a girl aged 10-17 years with multiple sclerosis. V is TRBV18 and J is TRBJ1-2; 8 nucleotides agree with TRBD1. The sample consisted of blood. The CDR3 here is CASSPPGQAGYTF. The CDR3 nucleotides are TGTGCCAGCTCACCACCGGGACAGGCGGGCTACACCTTC. The complete variable domain, with remaining parts taken from reference TRBV18 and TRBJ1-2, reads NAGVMQNPRHLVRRRGQEARLRCSPMKGHSHVYWYRQLPEEGLKFMVYLQKENIIDESGMPKERFSAEFPKEGPSILRIQQVVRGDSAAYFCASSPPGQAGYTFGSGTRLTVV.